Only a few counts were recorded for the clone carrying this T cell receptor (beta chain). Germline CDR1 is LGHDT and CDR2 is YNNKEL (reference sequence). With 5 bases removed from V and 1 base from J, the gap between germline ends came to 14 bases. CDR3 length equals 15 residues. The data were taken from a study of blood T cell repertoires in COVID-19. Across the whole study: The study drew acute and convalescent COVID-19 samples from the United States, Italy and Spain. Nucleic acid was either cDNA or gDNA, and it came from T cells, B-cell-depleted T cells, or PBMCs.

TCRdb's copy holds only in-frame clones and misses some; the assay was immunoSEQ multiplex PCR. The data contain roughly 230,000 clones, around four fifths of them singletons. Sample: peripheral blood. The rearrangement links TRBV3-1 (or the pseudogene TRBV3-2) to TRBJ1-1; perhaps TRBD1 as D (6 bases). The TCR sequence derives from a woman aged 60-75 years with active or convalescent COVID-19. CDR3 in amino acids: CASSLWTAQNTEAFF. The CDR3 nucleotides are TGTGCCAGCAGCTTATGGACAGCCCAGAACACTGAAGCTTTCTTT.